The subject of this entry is one TCR beta chain. As yet, its antigen is unknown. The table came from immunoSEQ multiplex PCR; TCRdb's copy has only in-frame clones and leaves some out. The sample has about 100,000 clones, 90% seen once; the top ten hold under 0.4%. Germline lookup yields CDR1 SEHNR and CDR2 FQNEAQ (reference sequence). Trimming stripped 3 bases from V and 3 bases from J, with 12 bases between. There are 15 residues in the CDR3. The sample belongs to a study of OX40 agonist ivuxolimab in advanced cancers. Whole-study context: In three patients, partial responses were observed, one with hepatocellular carcinoma and two with cutaneous melanoma.

Findings and limits, study-wide: The authors also found low normalized T-cell clonal expansion in some nonresponders.

The gene calls are TRBV7-9 and TRBJ2-1; D may be TRBD2 (7 bases). The specimen was CD4+ or CD8+ T cells sorted from blood, collected in a trial of the OX40 agonist ivuxolimab. This TCR was sampled from an adult with an advanced solid tumor such as melanoma, head and neck, liver or kidney cancer. CDR3 coding DNA: TGTGCCAGCAGCTTTGGGGGGGCCGTCTACAATGAGCAGTTCTTC. Its translation is CASSFGGAVYNEQFF. Combining the CDR3 with reference TRBV7-9 and TRBJ2-1 gives the whole variable domain DTGVSQNPRHKITKRGQNVTFRCDPISEHNRLYWYRQTLGQGPEFLTYFQNEAQLEKSRLLSDRFSAERPKGSFSTLEIQRTEQGDSAMYLCASSFGGAVYNEQFFGPGTRLTVL.